This passage covers 3 T cell receptor beta chains from one sample sequenced in a study of T cell responses to AZD1222 COVID-19 vaccine. Sequencing was performed with immunoSEQ multiplex PCR; in TCRdb, only in-frame clones are kept and a portion is missing. In the table there are 85,000 to 120,000 clones, 90% of which are singletons. Sequencing used peripheral blood, obtained on day 0 of AZD1222 vaccination. Receptor source: an adult in good health.

The V call is TRBV24-1, the J call TRBJ1-4, with D perhaps TRBD1 (6 bases). Germline CDR1 is KGHDR and CDR2 is SFDVKD. V lost 3 bases, J lost 8 bases, and 18 bases lay in between. CDR3 length: 16 residues. In DNA form, the CDR3 reads TGTGCCACCAGTGATGCCGACAGGTCGGGCATGGAAAAACTGTTTTTT. Translation: CATSDADRSGMEKLFF.

This sequence joins TRBV18 and TRBJ2-7, with D perhaps assigned TRBD1 or TRBD2 (6 bases each). Germline V gene lookup returns CDR1 KGHSH and CDR2 LQKENI. CDR3 length: 14 amino acids. V lost 6 bases, J lost 2 bases, and 14 bases lay in between. Here the CDR3 DNA reads TGTGCCAGCTCCGACAAGGGGGGCGCCTACGAGCAGTACTTC. Translating it yields CASSDKGGAYEQYF. Based on the CDR3 plus reference TRBV18 and TRBJ2-7, the full variable domain is NAGVMQNPRHLVRRRGQEARLRCSPMKGHSHVYWYRQLPEEGLKFMVYLQKENIIDESGMPKERFSAEFPKEGPSILRIQQVVRGDSAAYFCASSDKGGAYEQYFGPGTRLTVT.

The chain links TRBV18 to TRBJ1-1; D is ambiguous. Germline V CDR1 and CDR2: KGHSH, LQKENI. The CDR3 sequence is 14 residues long. Trimming shortened V by 2 bases and J by 4 bases, and 11 bases separated the two germline ends. CDR3 in amino acids: CASSPTSGFTEAFF. The DNA of the CDR3 is TGTGCCAGCTCACCAACGAGTGGGTTCACTGAAGCTTTCTTT.